The 11 T cell receptor beta chains below were found in one sample sequenced in a study of PD-1 blockade in classical Hodgkin lymphoma. All trial patients relapsed after autologous stem cell transplantation. Produced via immunoSEQ multiplex PCR; TCRdb's table is partial and in-frame only. The table lists some 95,000 clones, approximately 92% of them singletons, with about 11% in the top ten. The sample was peripheral blood mononuclear cells (PBMCs), taken before the second cycle of nivolumab. These receptors all stem from a human donor with classical Hodgkin lymphoma.

The rearrangement uses TRBV28 and TRBJ2-3; possibly TRBD2 for D (6 bases). Per germline, CDR1 MDHEN and CDR2 SYDVKM. The CDR3 consists of 15 residues. The V end lost 6 bases, the J end lost 7 bases, and 20 bases lay between the germline ends. CDR3 DNA: TGTGCCAGCAGACTTCCCGGGGTGGGACTCAATACGCAGTATTTT. Amino acids: CASRLPGVGLNTQYF.

The chain recombines TRBV10-1 with TRBJ2-7, with D possibly matching TRBD2 (6 bases). Per the germline V gene, CDR1 is WNHNN and CDR2 is SYGVQD (reference sequence). This CDR3 is 14 amino acids long. V was shortened by 3 bases and J by 3 bases, with 12 bases between the two germline ends. The CDR3 bases are TGCGCCAGCAGTGATAGCGTGGGACTCTACGAGCAGTACTTC. Translating gives CASSDSVGLYEQYF.

The chain employs TRBV2 and TRBJ1-2; maybe TRBD1 (6 bases). CDR3 length: 16 residues. Trimming took 2 bases from V and 2 from J, leaving 15 bases between them. Germline CDR1 SNHLY, CDR2 FYNNEI. The CDR3: CASSERGTRINYGYTF. The CDR3 coding sequence is TGTGCCAGCAGTGAAAGAGGGACACGTATCAACTATGGCTACACCTTC.

This chain joins TRBV19 and TRBJ2-3; possible D gene TRBD1, 6 bases. The ends were cut back, 2 bases at V and 4 bases at J, with 7 bases in the middle. This CDR3 region has 13 residues. From germline, CDR1 is LNHDA and CDR2 SQIVND (reference sequence). The CDR3: CASSINRADTQYF. For the CDR3, the DNA is TGTGCCAGTAGTATAAACAGGGCAGATACGCAGTATTTT.

The CDR3 DNA sequence: TGTGCCAGCAGAACCGGACAGGGGGAATATCAGCCCCAGCATTTT. This encodes CASRTGQGEYQPQHF. This sequence joins TRBV27 and TRBJ1-5, with 10 positions matching TRBD1. Germline loops: CDR1 MNHEY, CDR2 SMNVEV (reference sequence). V lost 6 bases, J lost 5 bases, and 7 bases stayed unmatched. CDR3 length equals 15 residues.

The genes are TRBV11-2 and TRBJ2-1; perhaps TRBD2 as D (6 bases). Trimming removed 4 bases from V and 6 bases from J, with 16 bases in between. The length of the CDR3 is 15 residues. Germline-derived CDR1 and CDR2 are SGHAT and FQNNGV. This CDR3 reads CASSYTEWGGNEQFF. The CDR3 DNA follows: TGTGCCAGCAGCTATACAGAGTGGGGAGGCAATGAGCAGTTCTTC.

The chain uses TRBV6-6 and TRBJ2-3; a possible D gene is TRBD2 (7 bases). Germline V gene data show CDR1 as MNHNY and CDR2 as SVGAGI (reference sequence). CDR3 size: 16 residues. The V gene lost 2 bases and the J gene lost 2 bases, with 14 bases spanning the gap. CDR3 protein: CASSYEAGTITDTQYF. The CDR3 DNA reads TGTGCCAGCAGTTACGAAGCGGGGACAATCACAGATACGCAGTATTTT.

The chain employs TRBV13 and TRBJ2-1, with TRBD1 as a possible D gene (5 bases). Germline V gives CDR1 PRHDT, CDR2 FYEKMQ (reference sequence). The CDR3 runs to 11 residues. V lost 1 base and J lost 12, with 7 bases in between. CDR3 in DNA: TGTGCCAGCAGCTTAGCCAGGGCGCAGTTCTTC. Translated, it gives CASSLARAQFF.

This clone was counted only a few times. This may stem from a read error, because a much larger clone lies one nucleotide away. Other DNA sequences in the sample encode the same CDR3. The chain links TRBV19 to TRBJ1-1; D remains ambiguous. The CDR3 runs 12 residues. Germline CDR1 reads LNHDA; CDR2 reads SQIVND (reference sequence). Trimming removed 3 bases from V and 1 base from J, with 3 bases in between. Here the CDR3 reads CASSIGNTEAFF. For the CDR3, the DNA is TGTGCCAGTAGTATCGGGAACACTGAAGCTTTCTTT. Combining the CDR3 with reference TRBV19 and TRBJ1-1 gives the whole variable domain DGGITQSPKYLFRKEGQNVTLSCEQNLNHDAMYWYRQDPGQGLRLIYYSQIVNDFQKGDIAEGYSVSREKKESFPLTVTSAQKNPTAFYLCASSIGNTEAFFGQGTRLTVV.

The DNA of the CDR3 is TGCGCCAGCAGCCAAAATGCGGTGGCAGATACGCAGTATTTT. It codes for CASSQNAVADTQYF. This rearrangement joins TRBV4-1 to TRBJ2-3; D ambiguous. V was trimmed by 2 bases and J by 4 bases, leaving 10 bases between them. The CDR3 contains 14 residues. CDR1 and CDR2 from the germline V gene are MGHRA and YSYEKL.

The V and J genes are TRBV11-3 and TRBJ2-1; D is ambiguous. This CDR3 has 12 amino acids. Germline loops: CDR1 SGHNT, CDR2 YENEEA. Deletions cut 0 bases from V and 10 bases from J, with 7 bases between. The chain's CDR3 is CASSLDGREQFF. DNA for the CDR3: TGTGCCAGCAGCTTAGACGGCCGCGAGCAGTTCTTC.